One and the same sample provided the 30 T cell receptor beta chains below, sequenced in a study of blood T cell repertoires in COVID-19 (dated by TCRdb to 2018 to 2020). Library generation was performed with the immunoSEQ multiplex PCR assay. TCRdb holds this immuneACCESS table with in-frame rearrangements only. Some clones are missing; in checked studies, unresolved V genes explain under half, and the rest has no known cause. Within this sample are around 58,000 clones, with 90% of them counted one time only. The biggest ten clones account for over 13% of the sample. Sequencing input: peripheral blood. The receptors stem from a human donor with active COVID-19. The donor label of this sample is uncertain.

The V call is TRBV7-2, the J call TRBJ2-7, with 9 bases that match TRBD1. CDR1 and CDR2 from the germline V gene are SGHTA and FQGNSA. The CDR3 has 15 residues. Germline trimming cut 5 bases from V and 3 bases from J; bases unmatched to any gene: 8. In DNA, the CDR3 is TGTGCCAGCAGCCTTCCCGGGACAGGGTTCTACGAGCAGTACGTC. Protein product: CASSLPGTGFYEQYV.

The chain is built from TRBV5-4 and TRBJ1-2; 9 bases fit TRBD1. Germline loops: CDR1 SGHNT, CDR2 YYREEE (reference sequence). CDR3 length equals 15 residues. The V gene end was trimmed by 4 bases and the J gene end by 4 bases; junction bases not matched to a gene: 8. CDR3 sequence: CASSHQTGGTYGYTF. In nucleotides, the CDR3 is TGTGCCAGCAGCCACCAGACAGGGGGAACCTATGGCTACACCTTC.

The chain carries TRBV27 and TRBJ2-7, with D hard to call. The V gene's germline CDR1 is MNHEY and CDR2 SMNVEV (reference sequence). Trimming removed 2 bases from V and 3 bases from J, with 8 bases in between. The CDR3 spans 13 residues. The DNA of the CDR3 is TGTGCCAGCAGTTTAGGCCCCTTCTACGAGCAGTACTTC. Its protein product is CASSLGPFYEQYF.

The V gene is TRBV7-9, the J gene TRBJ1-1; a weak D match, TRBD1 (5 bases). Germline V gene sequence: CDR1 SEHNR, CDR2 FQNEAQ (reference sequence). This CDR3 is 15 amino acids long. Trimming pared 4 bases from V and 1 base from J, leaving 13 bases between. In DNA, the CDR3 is TGTGCCAGCAGCTACCCCAGGGTACAGAACACTGAAGCTTTCTTT. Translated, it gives CASSYPRVQNTEAFF.

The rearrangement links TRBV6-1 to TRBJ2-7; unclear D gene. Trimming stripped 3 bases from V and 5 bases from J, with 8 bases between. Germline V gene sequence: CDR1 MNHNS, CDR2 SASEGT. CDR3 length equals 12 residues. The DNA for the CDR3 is TGTGCCAGCAGTGACCGGTTGGACGAGCAGTACGTC. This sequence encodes CASSDRLDEQYV.

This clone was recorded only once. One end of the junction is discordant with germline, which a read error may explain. The CDR3 bases are TGTGCCACCAGCCGAGACAGGGGATCTAATGAAAAACTGTTTTTT. Encoded protein: CATSRDRGSNEKLFF. This sequence joins TRBV15 and TRBJ1-4; 8 bases fit TRBD1. The CDR3 is 15 residues long. Germline V gene lookup returns CDR1 LNHNV and CDR2 YYDKDF (reference sequence).

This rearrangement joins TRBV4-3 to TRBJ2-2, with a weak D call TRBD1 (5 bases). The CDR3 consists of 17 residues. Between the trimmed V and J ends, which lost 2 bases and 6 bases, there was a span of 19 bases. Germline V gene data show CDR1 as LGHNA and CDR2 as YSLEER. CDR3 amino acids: CASSQISGPMGAGELFF. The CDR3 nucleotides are TGCGCCAGCAGCCAAATATCAGGGCCGATGGGCGCCGGGGAGCTGTTTTTT.

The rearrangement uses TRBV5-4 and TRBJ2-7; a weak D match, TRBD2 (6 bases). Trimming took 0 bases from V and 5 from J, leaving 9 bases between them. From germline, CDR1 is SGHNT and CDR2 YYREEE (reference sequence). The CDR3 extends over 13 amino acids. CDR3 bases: TGTGCCAGCAGCTTGGGACAGCGGGACGAGCAGTACGTC. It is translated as CASSLGQRDEQYV.

The CDR3 loop is CASSLLGGRATDTQYF. CDR3 nucleotide sequence: TGTGCCAGCAGTCTCCTCGGGGGGAGGGCAACAGATACGCAGTATTTT. The chain links TRBV28 to TRBJ2-3; 7 bases fit TRBD2. The ends lost 5 bases at V and 3 bases at J; junction bases unmatched: 11. Germline lookup yields CDR1 MDHEN and CDR2 SYDVKM. The CDR3 totals 16 residues.

The CDR3: CASSSEYNEQFF. In DNA form, the CDR3 reads TGTGCCAGCAGTTCTGAGTACAATGAGCAGTTCTTC. The rearrangement uses TRBV12-3 or TRBV12-4 and TRBJ2-1; D ambiguous. V was trimmed by 4 bases and J by 4 bases, leaving 5 bases between them. The CDR3 is made up of 12 amino acids.

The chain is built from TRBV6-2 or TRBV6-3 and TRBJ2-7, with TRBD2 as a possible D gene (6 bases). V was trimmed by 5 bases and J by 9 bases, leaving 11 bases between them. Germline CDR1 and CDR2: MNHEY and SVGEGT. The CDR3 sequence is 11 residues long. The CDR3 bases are TGTGCCAGCAGTGCCGTGGGGGGGCAGTACTTC. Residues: CASSAVGGQYF.

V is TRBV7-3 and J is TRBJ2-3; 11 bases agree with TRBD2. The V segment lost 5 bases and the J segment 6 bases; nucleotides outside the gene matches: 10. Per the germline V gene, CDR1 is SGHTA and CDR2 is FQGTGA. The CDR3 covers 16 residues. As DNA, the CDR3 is TGTGCCAGCAGCCCAACCGGGACTAGCGGATGGGATACGCAGTATTTT. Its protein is CASSPTGTSGWDTQYF.

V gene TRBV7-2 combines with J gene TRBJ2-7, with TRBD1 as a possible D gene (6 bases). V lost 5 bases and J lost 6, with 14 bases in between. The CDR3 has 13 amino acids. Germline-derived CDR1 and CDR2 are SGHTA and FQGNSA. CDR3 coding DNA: TGTGCCAGCAGCCGCACAGGGATTGGCGAGCAGTACTTC. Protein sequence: CASSRTGIGEQYF.

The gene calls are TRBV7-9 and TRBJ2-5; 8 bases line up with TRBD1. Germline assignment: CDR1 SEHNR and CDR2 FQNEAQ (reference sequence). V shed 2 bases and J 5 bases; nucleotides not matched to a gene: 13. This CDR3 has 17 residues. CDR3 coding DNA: TGTGCCAGCAGCTTACCTGCCCTCACAGGGGACAGGGAGACCCAGTACTTC. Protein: CASSLPALTGDRETQYF.

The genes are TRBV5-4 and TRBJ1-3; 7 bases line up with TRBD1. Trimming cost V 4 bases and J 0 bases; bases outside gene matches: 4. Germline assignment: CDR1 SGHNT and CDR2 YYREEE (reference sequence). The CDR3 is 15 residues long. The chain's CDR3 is CASSGGTASGNTIYF. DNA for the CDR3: TGTGCCAGCAGCGGGGGGACAGCCTCTGGAAACACCATATATTTT.

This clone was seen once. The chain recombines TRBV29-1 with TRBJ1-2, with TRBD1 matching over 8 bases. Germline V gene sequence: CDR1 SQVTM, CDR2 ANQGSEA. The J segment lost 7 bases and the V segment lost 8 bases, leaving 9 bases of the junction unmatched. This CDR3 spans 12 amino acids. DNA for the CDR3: TGCAGCACATCAGGGGGCGCCTCTGGCTACACCTTC. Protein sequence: CSTSGGASGYTF. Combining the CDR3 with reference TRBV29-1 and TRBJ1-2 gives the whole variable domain SAVISQKPSRDICQRGTSLTIQCQVDSQVTMMFWYRQQPGQSLTLIATANQGSEATYESGFVIDKFPISRPNLTFSTLTVSNMSPEDSSIYLCSTSGGASGYTFGSGTRLTVV.

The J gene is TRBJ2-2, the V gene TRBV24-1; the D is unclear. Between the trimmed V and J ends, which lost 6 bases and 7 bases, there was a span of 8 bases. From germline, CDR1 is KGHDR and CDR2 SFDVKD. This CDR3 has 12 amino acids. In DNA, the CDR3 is TGTGCCACCAGTACGGGTCACGGGGAGCTGTTTTTT. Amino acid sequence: CATSTGHGELFF.

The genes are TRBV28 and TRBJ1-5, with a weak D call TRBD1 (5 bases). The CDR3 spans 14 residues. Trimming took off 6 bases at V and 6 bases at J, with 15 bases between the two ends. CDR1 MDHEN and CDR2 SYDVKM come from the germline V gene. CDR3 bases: TGTGCCAGCAGCTTGACATCACAGGCTCAGCCCCAGCATTTT. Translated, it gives CASSLTSQAQPQHF. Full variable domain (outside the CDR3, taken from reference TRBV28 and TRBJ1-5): DVKVTQSSRYLVKRTGEKVFLECVQDMDHENMFWYRQDPGLGLRLIYFSYDVKMKEKGDIPEGYSVSREKKERFSLILESASTNQTSMYLCASSLTSQAQPQHFGDGTRLSIL.

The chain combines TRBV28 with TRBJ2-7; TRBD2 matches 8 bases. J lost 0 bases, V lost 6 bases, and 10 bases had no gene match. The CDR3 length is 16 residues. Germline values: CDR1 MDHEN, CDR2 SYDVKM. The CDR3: CASRTRLAQTSYEQYF. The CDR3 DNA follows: TGTGCCAGCAGGACCCGACTAGCGCAAACCTCCTACGAGCAGTACTTC. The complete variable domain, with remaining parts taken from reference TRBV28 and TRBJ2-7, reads DVKVTQSSRYLVKRTGEKVFLECVQDMDHENMFWYRQDPGLGLRLIYFSYDVKMKEKGDIPEGYSVSREKKERFSLILESASTNQTSMYLCASRTRLAQTSYEQYFGPGTRLTVT.

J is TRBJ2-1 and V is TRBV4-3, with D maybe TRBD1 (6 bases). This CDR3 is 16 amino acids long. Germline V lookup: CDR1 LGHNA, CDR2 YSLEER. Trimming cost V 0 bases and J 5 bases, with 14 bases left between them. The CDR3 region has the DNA TGCGCCAGCAGCCAAGATGTTGGTTGGACAGACAATGAGCAGTTCTTC. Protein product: CASSQDVGWTDNEQFF.

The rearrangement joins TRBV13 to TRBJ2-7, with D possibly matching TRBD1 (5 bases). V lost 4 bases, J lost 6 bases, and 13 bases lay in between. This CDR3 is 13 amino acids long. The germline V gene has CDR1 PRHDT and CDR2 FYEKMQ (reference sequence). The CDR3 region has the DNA TGTGCCAGCAGCTCCCAGGGCAGGCGCGAGCAGTACTTC. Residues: CASSSQGRREQYF.

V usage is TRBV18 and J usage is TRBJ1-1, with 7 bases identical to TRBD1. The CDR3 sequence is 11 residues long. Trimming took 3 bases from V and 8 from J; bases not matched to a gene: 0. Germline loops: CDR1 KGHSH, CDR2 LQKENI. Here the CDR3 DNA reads TGTGCCAGCTCACCGACAGGGGAAGCTTTCTTT. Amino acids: CASSPTGEAFF.

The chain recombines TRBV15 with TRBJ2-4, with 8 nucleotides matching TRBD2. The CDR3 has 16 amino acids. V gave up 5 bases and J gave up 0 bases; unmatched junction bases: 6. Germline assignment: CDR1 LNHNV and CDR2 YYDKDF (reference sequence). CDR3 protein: CATSPGGALAKNIQYF. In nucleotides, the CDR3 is TGTGCCACCAGCCCCGGGGGGGCCCTAGCCAAAAACATTCAGTACTTC.

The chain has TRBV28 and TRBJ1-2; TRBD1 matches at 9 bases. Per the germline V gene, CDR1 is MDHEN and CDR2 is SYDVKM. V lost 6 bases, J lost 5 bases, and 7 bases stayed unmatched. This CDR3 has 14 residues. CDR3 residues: CASSPGQGIYGYTF. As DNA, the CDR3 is TGTGCCAGCAGCCCGGGACAGGGAATTTATGGCTACACCTTC.

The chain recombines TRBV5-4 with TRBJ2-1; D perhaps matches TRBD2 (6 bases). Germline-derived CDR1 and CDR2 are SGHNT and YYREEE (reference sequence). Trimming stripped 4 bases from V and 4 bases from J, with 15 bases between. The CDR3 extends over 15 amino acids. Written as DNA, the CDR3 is TGTGCCAGCAGCGGCGAGGTAGCGGAGTACAATGAGCAGTTCTTC. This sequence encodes CASSGEVAEYNEQFF.

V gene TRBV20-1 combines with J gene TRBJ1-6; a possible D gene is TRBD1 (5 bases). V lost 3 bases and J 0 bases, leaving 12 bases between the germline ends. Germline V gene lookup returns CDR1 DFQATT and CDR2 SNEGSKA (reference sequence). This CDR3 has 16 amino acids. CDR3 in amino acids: CSASPRVDSYNSPLHF. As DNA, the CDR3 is TGCAGTGCTAGTCCCAGGGTGGACTCCTATAATTCACCCCTCCACTTT.

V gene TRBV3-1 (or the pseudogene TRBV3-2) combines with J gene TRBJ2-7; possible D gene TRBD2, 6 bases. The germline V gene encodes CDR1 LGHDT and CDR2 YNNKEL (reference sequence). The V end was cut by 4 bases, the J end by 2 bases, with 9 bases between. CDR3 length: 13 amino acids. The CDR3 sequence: CASSRDSAYEQYF. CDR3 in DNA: TGTGCCAGCAGCCGGGACTCCGCCTACGAGCAGTACTTC.

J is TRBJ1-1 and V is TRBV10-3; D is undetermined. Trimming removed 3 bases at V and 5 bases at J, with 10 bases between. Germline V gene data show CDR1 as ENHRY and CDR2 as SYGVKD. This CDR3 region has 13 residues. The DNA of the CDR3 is TGTGCCATCAGTGATGGCCCGCGGACTGAAGCTTTCTTT. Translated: CAISDGPRTEAFF.

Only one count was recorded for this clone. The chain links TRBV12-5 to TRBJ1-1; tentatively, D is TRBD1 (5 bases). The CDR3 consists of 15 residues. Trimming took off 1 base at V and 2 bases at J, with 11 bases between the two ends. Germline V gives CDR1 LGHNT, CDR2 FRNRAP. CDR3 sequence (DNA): TGTGCTAGTGGTTTGGCTTCAGGGAAAAACACTGAAGCTTTCTTT. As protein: CASGLASGKNTEAFF.

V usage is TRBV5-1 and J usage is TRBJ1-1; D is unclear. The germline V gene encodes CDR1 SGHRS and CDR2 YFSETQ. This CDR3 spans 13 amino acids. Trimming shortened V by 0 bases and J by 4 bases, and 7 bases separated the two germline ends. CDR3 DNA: TGCGCCAGCAGCTTGGGAGGGAGCACTGAAGCTTTCTTT. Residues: CASSLGGSTEAFF.